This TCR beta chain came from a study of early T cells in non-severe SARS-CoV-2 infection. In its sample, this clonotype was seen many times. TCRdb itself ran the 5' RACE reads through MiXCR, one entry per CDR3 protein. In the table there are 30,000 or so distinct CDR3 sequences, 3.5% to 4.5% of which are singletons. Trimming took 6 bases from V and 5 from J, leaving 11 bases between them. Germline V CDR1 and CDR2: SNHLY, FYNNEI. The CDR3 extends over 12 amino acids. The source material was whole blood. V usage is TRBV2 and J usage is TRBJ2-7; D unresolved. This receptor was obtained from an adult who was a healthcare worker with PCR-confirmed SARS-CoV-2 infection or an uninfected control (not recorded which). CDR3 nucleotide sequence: TGTGCCAGCAGGGACCCGCCTGACGAGCAGTACTTC. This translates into CASRDPPDEQYF.